This T cell receptor (beta chain) appears in the sequencing data of a study of beta chain features in type 1 diabetes. Regarding the study as a whole: For patients, the naive, central memory and Treg TCRB repertoires appeared more alike than for healthy donors. Resolution of whether HLA type affects TCRB rearrangement was not achieved here. Across all four CD4+ subsets, people with type 1 diabetes showed modestly shorter TCRB CDR3s.

The V segment lost 3 bases and the J segment 12 bases; nucleotides outside the gene matches: 21. Germline V gene lookup returns CDR1 SEHNR and CDR2 FQNEAQ (reference sequence). The CDR3 extends over 18 amino acids. It was one heparinised blood draw, averaging around 100 mL, that each donor gave. This clone was found many times. What it binds is unknown. The isolated RNA, all of it, was reverse transcribed, so expressed TCRB transcripts were what got sequenced. Method: immunoSEQ multiplex PCR; TCRdb's copy keeps in-frame clones and lacks some. The sample records under 150,000 clones, 6.9% being singletons.

This chain joins TRBV7-9 and TRBJ1-5; 9 nucleotides agree with TRBD1. The sample consisted of central memory CD4+ T cells from blood. The TCR comes from a woman aged 25 to 39 in good health. CDR3 nucleotide sequence: TGTGCCAGCAGCTTTTCGGCGGGACAGGGTTCGTTGGGCACGGACCAGCATTTT. As protein: CASSFSAGQGSLGTDQHF.